This T cell receptor beta chain was captured by sequencing in a study of tumor-infiltrating lymphocytes in primary liver carcinoma. Blood RNA was derived from unsorted whole blood, and germline DNA was extracted too. From roughly 500 ng total RNA, TCR beta cDNA was generated with a primer in the constant region. Libraries of TCR beta came from three nested multiplex PCR rounds with slightly modified ARM-PCR. TRBV1-TRBV30 forward primers and a C-beta reverse primer were used in the first two PCR rounds, which each ran for ten to eleven cycles. MiXCR, applied by TCRdb to the multiplex PCR reads, yields one record per CDR3 protein. The table lists 330,000 or so distinct CDR3 sequences, less than 75% of them singletons. This clonotype was picked up many times. Trimming took 9 bases from V and 7 from J; bases not matched to a gene: 14. Germline V gives CDR1 ENHRY, CDR2 SYGVKD. This CDR3 region has 14 residues.

This clonotype was obtained from a man aged 40-49 years with primary liver carcinoma and hepatitis B virus infection. V usage is TRBV10-3 and J usage is TRBJ1-2, with TRBD1 identical over 7 bases. The sequenced sample was peripheral blood. Here the CDR3 reads CAMRGQIGSSGYTF. The CDR3, as DNA: TGTGCCATGAGGGGGCAAATAGGGTCTAGTGGCTACACCTTC.